The 29 T cell receptor beta chains given below trace back to one sample, sequenced in a study of T cell responses to AZD1222 COVID-19 vaccine. Method: immunoSEQ multiplex PCR; TCRdb's copy keeps in-frame clones and lacks some. The table has some 200,000 clones, roughly nine tenths seen once. The sample here was peripheral blood, taken 28 days after the second AZD1222 dose. These receptors were obtained from an adult who received the AZD1222 COVID-19 vaccine.

The chain joins TRBV2 to TRBJ1-5; tentatively, D is TRBD1 (5 bases). The CDR3 is made up of 14 amino acids. CDR1 and CDR2 (germline): SNHLY, FYNNEI. The ends were cut back, 4 bases at V and 7 bases at J, with 14 bases in the middle. The CDR3 is CASSGQIRYQPQHF. The CDR3 DNA is TGTGCCAGCAGTGGACAGATAAGATACCAGCCCCAGCATTTT. Together with reference TRBV2 and TRBJ1-5, the CDR3 gives the full variable domain: EPEVTQTPSHQVTQMGQEVILRCVPISNHLYFYWYRQILGQKVEFLVSFYNNEISEKSEIFDDQFSVERPDGSNFTLKIRSTKLEDSAMYFCASSGQIRYQPQHFGDGTRLSIL.

This sequence joins TRBV6-5 and TRBJ2-3; the D gene is possibly TRBD2 (5 bases). The CDR3 extends over 14 amino acids. Germline lookup yields CDR1 MNHEY and CDR2 SVGAGI. Trimming removed 5 bases at V and 0 bases at J, with 9 bases between. CDR3 amino acids: CASSRGSSTDTQYF. The CDR3 DNA reads TGTGCCAGCAGTCGGGGTTCTAGCACAGATACGCAGTATTTT.

CDR3 DNA sequence: TGTGCCAGCAGTTACCCGACAGCGCGGGCTAACTATGGCTACACCTTC. Translating gives CASSYPTARANYGYTF. V usage is TRBV6-2 or TRBV6-3 and J usage is TRBJ1-2, with D possibly matching TRBD1 (5 bases). V lost 2 bases, J lost 0 bases, and 13 bases lay in between. Germline V gives CDR1 MNHEY, CDR2 SVGEGT. The CDR3 has 16 amino acids.

This chain links TRBV19 with TRBJ2-7; 11 nucleotides agree with TRBD2. Germline V gives CDR1 LNHDA, CDR2 SQIVND (reference sequence). The J segment lost 7 bases and the V segment lost 4 bases, leaving 12 bases of the junction unmatched. The CDR3 covers 16 residues. The CDR3 loop reads CASSTTSGSPLGEQYF. The CDR3 DNA reads TGTGCCAGTAGTACCACTAGCGGGAGTCCATTGGGTGAGCAGTACTTC.

This chain joins TRBV6-5 and TRBJ1-5; D might be TRBD1 (5 bases). The germline V gene has CDR1 MNHEY and CDR2 SVGAGI. The CDR3 spans 15 residues. Trimming removed 5 bases from V and 5 bases from J, with 16 bases in between. The CDR3 DNA reads TGTGCCAGCAGTAGAACCTTGGGAGGGGATCAGCCCCAGCATTTT. Its protein is CASSRTLGGDQPQHF.

The rearrangement links TRBV4-1 to TRBJ1-5, with 12 positions matching TRBD1. The CDR3 loop spans 20 amino acids. After removal of 4 bases from V and 1 base from J, the junction contained 14 bases not matched to a gene. The germline V gene has CDR1 MGHRA and CDR2 YSYEKL. The CDR3, as DNA: TGCGCCAGCAGCCCTGGGGTAGGGACAGGGGGCGTAAAAAGCAATCAGCCCCAGCATTTT. The encoded protein is CASSPGVGTGGVKSNQPQHF.

This clone was counted a single time. The chain is built from TRBV7-2 and TRBJ2-7; 13 bases match TRBD2. V lost 5 bases and J lost 7; bases outside the gene matches: 8. Germline lookup yields CDR1 SGHTA and CDR2 FQGNSA. This CDR3 has 15 residues. In nucleotides, the CDR3 is TGTGCCAGCAGCCAACTAGCGGGAGGGCCGTATGAGCAGTACTTC. Protein sequence: CASSQLAGGPYEQYF.

The chain has TRBV19 and TRBJ2-7; D is possibly TRBD1 (5 bases). This CDR3 region has 12 residues. The germline V gene encodes CDR1 LNHDA and CDR2 SQIVND (reference sequence). Trimming removed 5 bases from V and 2 bases from J, with 7 bases in between. For the CDR3, the DNA is TGTGCCAGTAGTCAGGACACCTACGAGCAGTACTTC. This encodes CASSQDTYEQYF. The entire variable domain, with the rest obtained from reference TRBV19 and TRBJ2-7, is as follows: DGGITQSPKYLFRKEGQNVTLSCEQNLNHDAMYWYRQDPGQGLRLIYYSQIVNDFQKGDIAEGYSVSREKKESFPLTVTSAQKNPTAFYLCASSQDTYEQYFGPGTRLTVT.

The rearrangement uses TRBV6-5 and TRBJ2-1; maybe TRBD1 (6 bases). Germline V gives CDR1 MNHEY, CDR2 SVGAGI. Trimming pared 6 bases from V and 3 bases from J, leaving 15 bases between. The CDR3 is made up of 15 amino acids. In nucleotides, the CDR3 is TGTGCCAGCAGCCTACGGGACATTTACTACAATGAGCAGTTCTTC. Its protein is CASSLRDIYYNEQFF.

V is TRBV6-5 and J is TRBJ1-6; D not certain. V gave up 0 bases and J gave up 3 bases, with 9 bases separating them. The CDR3 has 16 amino acids. Per the germline V gene, CDR1 is MNHEY and CDR2 is SVGAGI. This CDR3 is CASSYSIPGYNSPLHF. The CDR3 DNA reads TGTGCCAGCAGTTACTCGATACCGGGCTATAATTCACCCCTCCACTTT.

The chain has TRBV18 and TRBJ1-4; D not resolved. The CDR3 runs 15 residues. V was cut by 0 bases and J by 5 bases, with 10 bases left in between. The germline V gene encodes CDR1 KGHSH and CDR2 LQKENI. The CDR3 loop reads CASSPPFRQNEKLFF. The CDR3 DNA is TGTGCCAGCTCACCACCTTTCAGGCAAAATGAAAAACTGTTTTTT.

V gene TRBV28 combines with J gene TRBJ1-2; D possibly corresponds to TRBD1 (6 bases). CDR3 length: 16 amino acids. CDR1 is MDHEN and CDR2 is SYDVKM in the germline V gene. V was pared by 5 bases and J by 5 bases, with 21 bases between. The CDR3 DNA follows: TGTGCCAGCAGTAAGACAGGCGCCCAAGATATTTATGGCTACACCTTC. Residues: CASSKTGAQDIYGYTF.

The chain uses TRBV28 and TRBJ1-6; 9 bases are a match to TRBD1. After removal of 7 bases from V and 7 bases from J, the junction contained 11 bases not matched to a gene. The CDR3 totals 16 residues. Germline CDR1 reads MDHEN; CDR2 reads SYDVKM. CDR3 loop: CASKSGQGSINSPLHF. DNA of the CDR3: TGTGCCAGCAAGAGTGGACAGGGGAGCATCAATTCACCCCTCCACTTT.

V and J are TRBV28 and TRBJ1-1, with a possible D match to TRBD1 (5 bases). The CDR3 spans 16 residues. CDR1 MDHEN and CDR2 SYDVKM come from the germline V gene. The V and J ends lost 3 bases and 2 bases respectively, with 16 bases between them. CDR3: CASSLGLTGANTEAFF. In nucleotides, the CDR3 is TGTGCCAGCAGTTTGGGACTAACAGGCGCAAACACTGAAGCTTTCTTT.

The genes are TRBV5-4 and TRBJ2-5, with 7 bases that match TRBD1. The CDR3 totals 15 residues. Germline V lookup: CDR1 SGHNT, CDR2 YYREEE (reference sequence). The J segment lost 3 bases and the V segment lost 0 bases, leaving 5 bases of the junction unmatched. This chain's CDR3 is CASSLATGLEETQYF. The CDR3 coding sequence is TGTGCCAGCAGCTTGGCGACAGGGTTGGAAGAGACCCAGTACTTC.

V is TRBV27 and J is TRBJ1-5; 11 bases match TRBD1. Germline V gene sequence: CDR1 MNHEY, CDR2 SMNVEV (reference sequence). V lost 6 bases to trimming and J lost 5 bases; unmatched junction nucleotides: 9. The CDR3 consists of 16 residues. The CDR3 nucleotides are TGTGCCAGCAGCCCCTCCGGACAGGGGGCTTATCAGCCCCAGCATTTT. Translated: CASSPSGQGAYQPQHF.

The V call is TRBV4-2, the J call TRBJ2-7, with a tentative D call TRBD2 (6 bases). Trimming took 4 bases from V and 0 from J, leaving 13 bases between them. This CDR3 is 15 amino acids long. Germline CDR1 reads LGHNA; CDR2 reads YNFKEQ. The CDR3 sequence: CASSRPGGSSYEQYF. The CDR3 DNA reads as TGTGCCAGCAGCCGCCCCGGGGGTTCCTCCTACGAGCAGTACTTC.

The chain uses TRBV28 and TRBJ1-5; TRBD1 matches at 8 bases. Germline CDR1 and CDR2: MDHEN and SYDVKM. Unmatched junction bases numbered 8, after V lost 6 bases and J lost 4 bases. The CDR3 has 15 residues. The CDR3 sequence is CASSSPGQGNQPQHF. The CDR3 DNA follows: TGTGCCAGCAGCTCGCCCGGACAGGGAAATCAGCCCCAGCATTTT.

This chain uses TRBV4-3 with TRBJ2-1; D is perhaps TRBD2 (7 bases). V was clipped by 1 base and J by 5 bases, with 12 bases between them. The CDR3 is made up of 15 amino acids. From germline, CDR1 is LGHNA and CDR2 YSLEER. The CDR3 coding sequence is TGCGCCAGCAGCCAAGCGGGGAGGGGGGACAATGAGCAGTTCTTC. Its protein product is CASSQAGRGDNEQFF.

V is TRBV7-9 and J is TRBJ2-4; D ambiguous. The CDR3 has 13 amino acids. Germline CDR1 is SEHNR and CDR2 is FQNEAQ (reference sequence). The germline V and J ends were trimmed by 2 bases and 7 bases, with 9 bases remaining between them. The CDR3, as DNA: TGTGCCAGCAGCTTATCTTATTTGAACATTCAGTACTTC. Translating gives CASSLSYLNIQYF. The whole variable domain, filled in from reference TRBV7-9 and TRBJ2-4, reads DTGVSQNPRHKITKRGQNVTFRCDPISEHNRLYWYRQTLGQGPEFLTYFQNEAQLEKSRLLSDRFSAERPKGSFSTLEIQRTEQGDSAMYLCASSLSYLNIQYFGAGTRLSVL.

The genes are TRBV28 and TRBJ1-5; D remains ambiguous. Germline V gene sequence: CDR1 MDHEN, CDR2 SYDVKM. The CDR3 totals 15 residues. The V end was cut by 2 bases, the J end by 7 bases, with 15 bases between. DNA for the CDR3: TGTGCCAGCAGTTTAAATCCCCGTTATGCCCAGCCCCAGCATTTT. It codes for CASSLNPRYAQPQHF. The full variable domain, its missing parts supplied by reference TRBV28 and TRBJ1-5, is DVKVTQSSRYLVKRTGEKVFLECVQDMDHENMFWYRQDPGLGLRLIYFSYDVKMKEKGDIPEGYSVSREKKERFSLILESASTNQTSMYLCASSLNPRYAQPQHFGDGTRLSIL.

CDR3 residues: CASSYLGPEGAFF. The DNA of the CDR3 is TGTGCCAGCAGTTATTTAGGTCCTGAGGGGGCTTTCTTT. The rearrangement joins TRBV6-6 to TRBJ1-1; the D gene is possibly TRBD1 (5 bases). The CDR3 runs to 13 residues. CDR1 and CDR2 (germline): MNHNY, SVGAGI (reference sequence). The germline V and J ends were trimmed by 3 bases and 11 bases, with 16 bases remaining between them.

This clone was counted a single time. V gene TRBV30 combines with J gene TRBJ2-2, with D unclear. CDR3 size: 12 residues. Germline CDR1 is GTSNPN and CDR2 is SVGIG (reference sequence). The ends were cut back, 2 bases at V and 4 bases at J, with 5 bases in the middle. The CDR3: CAWSSVTGELFF. The DNA of the CDR3 is TGTGCCTGGAGTTCGGTCACCGGGGAGCTGTTTTTT.

V usage is TRBV18 and J usage is TRBJ2-5; no firm D call. This CDR3 is 14 amino acids long. Germline lookup yields CDR1 KGHSH and CDR2 LQKENI. V was pared by 1 base and J by 5 bases, with 11 bases between. The CDR3: CASSPRNVGETQYF. The CDR3 region has the DNA TGTGCCAGCTCACCACGGAATGTCGGTGAGACCCAGTACTTC.

The rearrangement links TRBV3-1 (or the pseudogene TRBV3-2) to TRBJ2-1; D ambiguous. The germline V gene encodes CDR1 LGHDT and CDR2 YNNKEL (reference sequence). CDR3 length: 16 amino acids. Trimming removed 4 bases at V and 11 bases at J, with 24 bases between. In DNA form, the CDR3 reads TGTGCCAGCAGCCCCACCCGAGACAACGGTACGAAGCAGCAGTTCTTC. Its translation is CASSPTRDNGTKQQFF.

V and J are TRBV4-3 and TRBJ2-7, with 7 bases aligning to TRBD2. Germline values: CDR1 LGHNA, CDR2 YSLEER. V was pared by 5 bases and J by 3 bases, with 10 bases of the junction left unmatched. This CDR3 has 15 amino acids. Here the CDR3 reads CASSDASGGFYEQYF. The CDR3 coding sequence is TGCGCCAGCAGCGATGCTAGCGGTGGCTTCTACGAGCAGTACTTC.

The chain recombines TRBV6-5 with TRBJ1-6; 8 nucleotides agree with TRBD1. This CDR3 is built from 14 residues. CDR1 and CDR2 from the germline V gene are MNHEY and SVGAGI. The trim removed 5 bases at V and 8 bases at J, leaving 5 bases unmatched. For the CDR3, the DNA is TGTGCCAGCAGTCAACAGGGGGACTATTCACCCCTCCACTTT. Translation gives CASSQQGDYSPLHF.

This chain joins TRBV4-3 and TRBJ2-2, with a tentative D call TRBD1 (5 bases). V was clipped by 1 base and J by 6 bases, with 18 bases between them. Germline V gene data show CDR1 as LGHNA and CDR2 as YSLEER. This CDR3 is built from 17 residues. The CDR3 protein is CASSQVLPAGRPGELFF. Here the CDR3 DNA reads TGCGCCAGCAGCCAAGTTCTCCCGGCAGGGCGGCCCGGGGAGCTGTTTTTT.

CDR3 nucleotide sequence: TGTGCCAGTAGGTCGACCCGGGACTATTCCCCCCGAGATACGCAGTATTTT. As protein: CASRSTRDYSPRDTQYF. The chain carries TRBV19 and TRBJ2-3; 7 bases are a match to TRBD2. Looked up from germline, CDR1 is LNHDA and CDR2 is SQIVND (reference sequence). The trim removed 6 bases at V and 5 bases at J, leaving 17 bases unmatched. CDR3 size: 17 residues.